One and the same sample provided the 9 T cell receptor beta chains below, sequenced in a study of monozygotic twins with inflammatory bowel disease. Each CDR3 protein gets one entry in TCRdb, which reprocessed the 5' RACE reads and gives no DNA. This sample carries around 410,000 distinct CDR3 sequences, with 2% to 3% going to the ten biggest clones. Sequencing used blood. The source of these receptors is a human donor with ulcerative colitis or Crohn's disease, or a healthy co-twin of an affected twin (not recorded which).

CDR3 loop: CASTLKTGVNTEAFF. The chain carries TRBV19 and TRBJ1-1; TCRdb picks TRBD1, but there is no DNA to check that call. CDR3 length: 15 amino acids. CDR1 is LNHDA and CDR2 is SQIVND in the germline V gene (reference sequence).

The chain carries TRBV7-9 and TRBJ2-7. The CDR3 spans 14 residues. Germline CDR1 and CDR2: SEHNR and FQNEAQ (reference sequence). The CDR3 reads CASSLALKAYEQYF.

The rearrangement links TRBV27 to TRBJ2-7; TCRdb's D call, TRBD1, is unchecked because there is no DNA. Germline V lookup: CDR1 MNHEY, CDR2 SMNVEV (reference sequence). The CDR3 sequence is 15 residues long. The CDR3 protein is CASSFTGGSGYEQYF.

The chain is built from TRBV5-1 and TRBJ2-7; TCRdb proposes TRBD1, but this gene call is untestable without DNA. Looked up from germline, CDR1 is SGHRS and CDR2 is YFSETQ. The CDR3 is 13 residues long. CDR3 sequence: CASRPGQNYEQYF.

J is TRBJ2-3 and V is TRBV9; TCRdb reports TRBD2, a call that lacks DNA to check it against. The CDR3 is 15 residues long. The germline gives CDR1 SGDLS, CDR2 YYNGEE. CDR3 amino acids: CASSVGAGSTDTQYF.

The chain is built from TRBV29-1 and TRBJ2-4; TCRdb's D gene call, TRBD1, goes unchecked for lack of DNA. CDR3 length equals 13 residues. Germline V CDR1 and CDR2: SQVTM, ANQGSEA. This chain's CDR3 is CSVGDRSPNIQYF.

The CDR3 loop is CSARGWGGERNIQYF. The chain employs TRBV20-1 and TRBJ2-4; TCRdb selects TRBD2, and the lack of DNA leaves this call unchecked. The CDR3 is 15 residues long. Germline loops: CDR1 DFQATT, CDR2 SNEGSKA (reference sequence).

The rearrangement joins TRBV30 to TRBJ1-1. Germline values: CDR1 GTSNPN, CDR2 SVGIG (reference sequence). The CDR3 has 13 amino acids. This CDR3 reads CAWKWGRNTEAFF.

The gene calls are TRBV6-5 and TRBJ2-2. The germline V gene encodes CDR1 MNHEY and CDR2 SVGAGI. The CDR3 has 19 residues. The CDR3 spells CASSSRLALAGPNTGELFF.